This TCR beta chain was recorded in a study of human T cells and chemical hapten exposure. From the RACE reads, TCRdb called clonotypes with MiXCR, one entry per CDR3 protein. The data contain a few hundred thousand distinct CDR3 sequences, 6% to 7% of them seen just once; the ten biggest clones take up about 5.6%. Looked up from germline, CDR1 is MNHEY and CDR2 is SVGAGI. The CDR3 spans 16 residues. J lost 2 bases, V lost 2 bases, and 7 bases had no gene match. Time point indicated: patch test 2, 6 weeks after DPC sensitization. The treatment was: therapeutic diphenylcyclopropenone sensitization with weekly scalp DPC. Researchers sampled blood before each patch test went on. This clonotype has at least ten counts.

The origin of this receptor is a woman between 18 and 29 years old with alopecia areata. Some clones in this sample may be carry-over from other donors' samples. The specimen was whole blood, collected in connection with sensitization to the hapten diphenylcyclopropenone (DPC). This chain links TRBV6-5 with TRBJ1-1; the match to TRBD1 covers 8 bases. CDR3 region: CASSYGWAGGNTEAFF. CDR3 coding DNA: TGTGCCAGCAGTTACGGTTGGGCAGGGGGCAACACTGAAGCTTTCTTT.